Listed here are 20 T cell receptor beta chains from one sample, sequenced in a study of cytomegalovirus exposure and HLA in healthy donors. PCR employed 60 Vbeta and 13 Jbeta primers. The assay was immunoSEQ multiplex PCR, and TCRdb's table has in-frame clones only and misses some. The data show some 130,000 clones, about two thirds seen once. The sequencing sample was made of PBMCs. These receptors came from a human donor in good health.

J is TRBJ1-3 and V is TRBV6-6; TRBD1 agrees at 9 bases. The CDR3 covers 12 residues. The V gene end was trimmed by 6 bases and the J gene end by 7 bases; junction bases not matched to a gene: 1. Per germline, CDR1 MNHNY and CDR2 SVGAGI (reference sequence). The CDR3 DNA sequence: TGTGCCAGCAGCGGACAGGGGAACACCATATATTTT. Translating gives CASSGQGNTIYF.

This clone was seen once. J is TRBJ1-3 and V is TRBV6-6; no firm D call. Trimming took off 6 bases at V and 0 bases at J, with 12 bases between the two ends. CDR1 is MNHNY, CDR2 SVGAGI, per germline (reference sequence). The CDR3 length is 15 residues. The CDR3 is CASRRGPSSGNTIYF. The DNA of the CDR3 is TGTGCCAGCAGACGAGGGCCTAGCTCTGGAAACACCATATATTTT.

The CDR3 DNA reads as TGTGCCAGCGCTTCGGGGATAAGGACAGGCTACTCCTACGAGCAGTACTTC. Protein sequence: CASASGIRTGYSYEQYF. The rearrangement joins TRBV5-6 to TRBJ2-7; 7 nucleotides line up with TRBD1. Germline values: CDR1 SGHDT, CDR2 YYEEEE. The CDR3 runs 17 residues. The junction had 16 bases not matched to a gene; V was cut back by 7 bases and J by 0 bases. The whole variable domain, remainder taken from reference TRBV5-6 and TRBJ2-7, is DAGVTQSPTHLIKTRGQQVTLRCSPKSGHDTVSWYQQALGQGPQFIFQYYEEEERQRGNFPDRFSGHQFPNYSSELNVNALLLGDSALYLCASASGIRTGYSYEQYFGPGTRLTVT.

The chain joins TRBV5-4 to TRBJ2-5; possibly TRBD2 for D (5 bases). Germline lookup yields CDR1 SGHNT and CDR2 YYREEE (reference sequence). The CDR3 consists of 14 residues. V dropped 4 bases and J dropped 5 bases, with 15 bases sitting between them. This CDR3 is CASSPAGKVETQYF. CDR3 DNA sequence: TGTGCCAGCAGCCCTGCGGGTAAGGTGGAGACCCAGTACTTC.

The V gene is TRBV5-6, the J gene TRBJ2-7; 8 nucleotides align to TRBD2. The CDR3 is 18 residues long. Germline V gives CDR1 SGHDT, CDR2 YYEEEE. Trimming cost V 0 bases and J 3 bases; bases outside gene matches: 14. CDR3 nucleotide sequence: TGTGCCAGCAGCTTGGTTGGGGGTAAGACTAGCGAGGTCTACGAGCAGTACTTC. The encoded protein is CASSLVGGKTSEVYEQYF.

J is TRBJ2-1 and V is TRBV28; 7 bases are shared with TRBD2. This CDR3 is built from 17 residues. V dropped 6 bases and J dropped 2; count of bases not matched to a gene: 13. Germline values: CDR1 MDHEN, CDR2 SYDVKM. DNA of the CDR3: TGTGCCAGCAGCCCCCTAAGTCTAGCGGACACCTACAATGAGCAGTTCTTC. This translates into CASSPLSLADTYNEQFF. Together with reference TRBV28 and TRBJ2-1, the CDR3 gives the full variable domain: DVKVTQSSRYLVKRTGEKVFLECVQDMDHENMFWYRQDPGLGLRLIYFSYDVKMKEKGDIPEGYSVSREKKERFSLILESASTNQTSMYLCASSPLSLADTYNEQFFGPGTRLTVL.

This clone is a singleton in its sample. The chain links TRBV7-7 to TRBJ1-2; D ambiguous. V was clipped by 5 bases and J by 2 bases, with 12 bases between them. The germline gives CDR1 SSHAT, CDR2 FNYEAQ (reference sequence). This CDR3 has 14 residues. CDR3 in amino acids: CASSPLTDNYGYTF. CDR3 bases: TGTGCCAGCAGCCCGTTGACTGACAACTATGGCTACACCTTC.

J is TRBJ2-1 and V is TRBV19; D not certain. From germline, CDR1 is LNHDA and CDR2 SQIVND (reference sequence). The V end lost 7 bases, the J end lost 2 bases, and 6 bases lay between the germline ends. The length of the CDR3 is 12 residues. In DNA form, the CDR3 reads TGTGCCAGTATTAATCCCTACAATGAGCAGTTCTTC. It is translated as CASINPYNEQFF.

This chain links TRBV29-1 with TRBJ2-1; 11 bases line up with TRBD1. CDR3 length: 15 residues. The ends lost 2 bases at V and 2 bases at J; junction bases unmatched: 2. Germline-derived CDR1 and CDR2 are SQVTM and ANQGSEA. Here the CDR3 reads CSVEPGQGAYNEQFF. The DNA of the CDR3 is TGCAGCGTTGAACCGGGACAGGGGGCCTACAATGAGCAGTTCTTC.

J is TRBJ2-7 and V is TRBV27, with 12 positions matching TRBD1. CDR3 length: 16 residues. Germline loops: CDR1 MNHEY, CDR2 SMNVEV (reference sequence). The V and J ends lost 3 bases and 2 bases, in that order; junction bases with no gene match: 5. CDR3 region: CASSLLGTGGPYEQYF. The DNA for the CDR3 is TGTGCCAGCAGTTTGCTTGGGACAGGGGGCCCCTACGAGCAGTACTTC.

The chain combines TRBV29-1 with TRBJ2-4; tentative D call: TRBD2 (7 bases). The germline gives CDR1 SQVTM, CDR2 ANQGSEA. This CDR3 spans 13 amino acids. The V end was cut by 6 bases, the J end by 3 bases, with 12 bases between. The CDR3 DNA is TGCAGCGTCACAAGGGGGGGCAAAAACATTCAGTACTTC. It codes for CSVTRGGKNIQYF. Looking up the rest from reference TRBV29-1 and TRBJ2-4 gives the full variable domain: SAVISQKPSRDICQRGTSLTIQCQVDSQVTMMFWYRQQPGQSLTLIATANQGSEATYESGFVIDKFPISRPNLTFSTLTVSNMSPEDSSIYLCSVTRGGKNIQYFGAGTRLSVL.

Concerning this clone itself: The same CDR3 arises from other DNA sequences in this sample as well. This rearrangement joins TRBV30 to TRBJ1-1; D gene uncertain. V lost 2 bases, J lost 0 bases, and 7 bases lay in between. This CDR3 has 13 amino acids. Germline values: CDR1 GTSNPN, CDR2 SVGIG (reference sequence). The CDR3 DNA sequence: TGTGCCTGGAGTCCCACAATGAACACTGAAGCTTTCTTT. Translated: CAWSPTMNTEAFF.

V gene TRBV7-9 combines with J gene TRBJ1-4; 9 bases map to TRBD1. The ends lost 5 bases at V and 8 bases at J; junction bases unmatched: 12. Germline CDR1 is SEHNR and CDR2 is FQNEAQ (reference sequence). The CDR3 totals 16 residues. CDR3 protein: CASSSPNTGGEEKLFF. CDR3 nucleotides: TGTGCCAGCAGCAGTCCAAACACAGGGGGCGAGGAAAAACTGTTTTTT.

The chain carries TRBV19 and TRBJ1-5, with a weak D call TRBD1 (6 bases). Between the trimmed V and J ends, which lost 3 bases and 6 bases, there was a span of 21 bases. Germline V CDR1 and CDR2: LNHDA, SQIVND (reference sequence). CDR3 size: 17 residues. CDR3 sequence: CASSIRSPQGARQPQHF. DNA for the CDR3: TGTGCCAGTAGTATCAGGAGCCCACAGGGTGCCCGTCAGCCCCAGCATTTT.

The chain joins TRBV28 to TRBJ2-7; 7 bases line up with TRBD2. The CDR3 spans 19 residues. Germline loops: CDR1 MDHEN, CDR2 SYDVKM. V gave up 6 bases and J gave up 2 bases; unmatched junction bases: 22. In DNA, the CDR3 is TGTGCCAGCAGCTCTACCCTCAGACTAGCACCTAGAACAACCTACGAGCAGTACTTC. Protein product: CASSSTLRLAPRTTYEQYF.

The chain has TRBV5-1 and TRBJ1-1; 9 bases align to TRBD1. The length of the CDR3 is 15 residues. Germline-derived CDR1 and CDR2 are SGHRS and YFSETQ. J lost 4 bases, V lost 0 bases, and 4 bases had no gene match. The DNA for the CDR3 is TGCGCCAGCAGCTTGGACACAGGGGGCCGCACTGAAGCTTTCTTT. This translates into CASSLDTGGRTEAFF.

The chain links TRBV27 to TRBJ2-5, with TRBD2 matching 8 bases. The CDR3 consists of 15 residues. After removal of 6 bases from V and 4 bases from J, the junction contained 10 bases not matched to a gene. Germline CDR1 reads MNHEY; CDR2 reads SMNVEV (reference sequence). The DNA for the CDR3 is TGTGCCAGCAGGAAAACGGGGGGGGGCGGAGAGACCCAGTACTTC. Translating it yields CASRKTGGGGETQYF.

A note on this clone: Given the absence of the conserved phenylalanine or tryptophan at the CDR3 end, a read error is likely. Because the CDR3's place on the DNA is in doubt, the DNA is left out and the CDR3 is given as listed by TCRdb. The chain uses TRBV5-1 and TRBJ1-6; the D segment call TRBD1 is taken from the table without a DNA check. Including both end residues, the CDR3 is 11 amino acids long. Germline loops: CDR1 SGHRS, CDR2 YFSETQ. The CDR3 spells CASRLSGQALC.

This clone was detected a few times. This sequence joins TRBV30 and TRBJ2-3; the D is unclear. This CDR3 has 12 amino acids. Trimming left V 4 bases short and J 3 bases short, with 8 bases between. In germline, CDR1 is GTSNPN, CDR2 SVGIG (reference sequence). CDR3 nucleotide sequence: TGTGCCTGGACAATCGGGACAGATACGCAGTATTTT. It specifies CAWTIGTDTQYF.

This rearrangement joins TRBV5-1 to TRBJ2-3; D might be TRBD2 (6 bases). The CDR3 contains 15 residues. V gave up 6 bases and J gave up 3 bases, with 17 bases separating them. Per germline, CDR1 SGHRS and CDR2 YFSETQ. CDR3 sequence reads: CASTLMAGGTDTQYF. CDR3 sequence (DNA): TGCGCCAGCACCTTAATGGCTGGAGGGACAGATACGCAGTATTTT.